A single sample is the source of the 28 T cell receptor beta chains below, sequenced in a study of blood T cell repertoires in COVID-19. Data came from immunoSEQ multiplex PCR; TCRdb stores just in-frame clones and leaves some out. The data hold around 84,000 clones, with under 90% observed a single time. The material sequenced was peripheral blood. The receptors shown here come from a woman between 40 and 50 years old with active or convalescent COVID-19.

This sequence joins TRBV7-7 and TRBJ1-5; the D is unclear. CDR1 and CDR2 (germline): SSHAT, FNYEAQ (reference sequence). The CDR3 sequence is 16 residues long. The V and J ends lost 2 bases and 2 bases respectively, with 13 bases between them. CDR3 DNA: TGTGCCAGCAGCTTAAACGATTCGACACGCAATCAGCCCCAGCATTTT. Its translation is CASSLNDSTRNQPQHF.

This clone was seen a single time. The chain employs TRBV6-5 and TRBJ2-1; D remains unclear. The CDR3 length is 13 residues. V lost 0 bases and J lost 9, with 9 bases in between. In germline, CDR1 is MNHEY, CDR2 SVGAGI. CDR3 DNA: TGTGCCAGCAGTTACTCGCCCTCCGGTGAGCAGTTCTTC. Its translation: CASSYSPSGEQFF.

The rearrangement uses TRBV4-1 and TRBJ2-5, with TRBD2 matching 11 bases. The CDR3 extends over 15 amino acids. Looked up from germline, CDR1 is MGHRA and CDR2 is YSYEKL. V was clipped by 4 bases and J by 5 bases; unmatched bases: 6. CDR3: CASSLSGGARETQYF. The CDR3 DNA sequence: TGCGCCAGCAGCCTTAGCGGGGGGGCCAGGGAGACCCAGTACTTC.

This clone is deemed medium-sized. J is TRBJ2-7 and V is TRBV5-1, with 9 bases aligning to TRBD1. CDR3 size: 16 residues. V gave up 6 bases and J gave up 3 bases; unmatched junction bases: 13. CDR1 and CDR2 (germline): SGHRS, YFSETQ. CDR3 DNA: TGCGCCAGCATACCTAACCCGGGGACAGGGTACTACGAGCAGTACTTC. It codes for CASIPNPGTGYYEQYF.

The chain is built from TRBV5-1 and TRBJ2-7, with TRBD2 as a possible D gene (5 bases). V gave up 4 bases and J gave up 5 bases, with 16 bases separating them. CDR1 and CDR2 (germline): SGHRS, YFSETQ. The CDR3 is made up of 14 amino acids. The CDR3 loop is CASSPGFGRDEQYF. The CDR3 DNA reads TGCGCCAGCAGCCCGGGTTTTGGGCGGGACGAGCAGTACTTC.

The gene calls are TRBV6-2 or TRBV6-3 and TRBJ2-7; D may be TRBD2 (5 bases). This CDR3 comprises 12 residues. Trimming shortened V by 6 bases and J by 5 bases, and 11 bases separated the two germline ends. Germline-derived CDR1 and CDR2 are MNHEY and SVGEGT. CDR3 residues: CASSFPSNEQYF. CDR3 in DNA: TGTGCCAGCAGCTTTCCTAGCAACGAGCAGTACTTC.

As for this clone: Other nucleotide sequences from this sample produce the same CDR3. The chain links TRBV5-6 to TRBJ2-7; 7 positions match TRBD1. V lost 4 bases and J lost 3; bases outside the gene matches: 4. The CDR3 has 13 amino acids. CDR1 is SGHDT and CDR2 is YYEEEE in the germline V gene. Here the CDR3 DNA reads TGTGCCAGCAGCCCGGGACAGCTCTACGAGCAGTACTTC. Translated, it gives CASSPGQLYEQYF.

As DNA, the CDR3 is TGTGCCAGCAGCCGCGGGACCCTTAACTATGGCTACACCTTC. It translates to CASSRGTLNYGYTF. The J gene is TRBJ1-2, the V gene TRBV28; tentative D call: TRBD1 (5 bases). Germline V lookup: CDR1 MDHEN, CDR2 SYDVKM. The CDR3 is made up of 14 amino acids. V lost 6 bases to trimming and J lost 1 base, with 12 bases between them.

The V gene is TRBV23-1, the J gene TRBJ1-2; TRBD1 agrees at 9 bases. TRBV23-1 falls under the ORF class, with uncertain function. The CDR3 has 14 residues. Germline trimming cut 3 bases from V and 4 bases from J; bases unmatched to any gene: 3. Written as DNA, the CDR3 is TGCGCCAGCAGTCACCAGGACAGGGGCTATGGCTACACCTTC. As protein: CASSHQDRGYGYTF.

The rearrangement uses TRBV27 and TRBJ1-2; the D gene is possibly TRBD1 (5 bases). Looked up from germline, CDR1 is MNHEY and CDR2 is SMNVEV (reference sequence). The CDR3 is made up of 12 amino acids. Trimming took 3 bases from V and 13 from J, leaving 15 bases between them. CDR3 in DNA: TGTGCCAGCAGTTTCATCGGGCAGGGTGCCACCTTC. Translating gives CASSFIGQGATF.

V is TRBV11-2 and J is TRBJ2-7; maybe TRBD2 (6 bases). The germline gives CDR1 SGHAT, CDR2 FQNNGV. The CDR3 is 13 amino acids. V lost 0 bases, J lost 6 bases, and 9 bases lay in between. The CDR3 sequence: CASSLERGLEQYF. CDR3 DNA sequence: TGTGCCAGCAGCTTAGAGAGGGGACTCGAGCAGTACTTC.

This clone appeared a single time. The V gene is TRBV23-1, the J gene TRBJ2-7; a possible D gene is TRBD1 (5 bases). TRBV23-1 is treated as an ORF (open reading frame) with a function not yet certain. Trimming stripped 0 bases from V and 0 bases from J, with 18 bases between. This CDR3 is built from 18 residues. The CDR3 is CASSQSPRQGRYSYEQYF. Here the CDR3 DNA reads TGCGCCAGCAGTCAATCGCCTCGCCAGGGCCGATACTCCTACGAGCAGTACTTC.

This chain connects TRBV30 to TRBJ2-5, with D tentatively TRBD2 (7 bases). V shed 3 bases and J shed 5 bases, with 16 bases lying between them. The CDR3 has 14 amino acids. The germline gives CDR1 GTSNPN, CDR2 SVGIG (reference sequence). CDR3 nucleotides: TGTGCCTGGAGGGGAGGGGGGTCTGGGGAGACCCAGTACTTC. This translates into CAWRGGGSGETQYF.

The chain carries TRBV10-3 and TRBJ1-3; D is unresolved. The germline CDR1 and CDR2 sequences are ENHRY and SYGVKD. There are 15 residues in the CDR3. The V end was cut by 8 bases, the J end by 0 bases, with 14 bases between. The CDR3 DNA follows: TGTGCCATCTTAGCCGACCGGAGCTCTGGAAACACCATATATTTT. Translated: CAILADRSSGNTIYF.

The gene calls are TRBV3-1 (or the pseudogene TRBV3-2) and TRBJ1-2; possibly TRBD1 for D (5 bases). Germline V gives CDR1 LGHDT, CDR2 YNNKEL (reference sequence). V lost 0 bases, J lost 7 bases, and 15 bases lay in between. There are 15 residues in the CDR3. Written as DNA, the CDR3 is TGTGCCAGCAGCCAAGATTTTGTTGGGGGGGTTGGCTACACCTTC. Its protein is CASSQDFVGGVGYTF.

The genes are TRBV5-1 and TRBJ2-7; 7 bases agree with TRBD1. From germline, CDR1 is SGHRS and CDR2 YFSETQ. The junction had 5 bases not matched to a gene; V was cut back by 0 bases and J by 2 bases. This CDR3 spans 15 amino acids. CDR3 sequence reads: CASSLGGQRTYEQYF. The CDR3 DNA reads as TGCGCCAGCAGCTTGGGGGGACAGCGAACCTACGAGCAGTACTTC.

The CDR3 loop is CASSHGQGRIYEQYF. In nucleotides, the CDR3 is TGTGCCAGCAGTCACGGACAGGGGAGAATATACGAGCAGTACTTC. V and J are TRBV6-5 and TRBJ2-7; 9 bases map to TRBD1. After removal of 5 bases from V and 4 bases from J, the junction contained 9 bases not matched to a gene. CDR1 is MNHEY and CDR2 is SVGAGI in the germline V gene. There are 15 residues in the CDR3.

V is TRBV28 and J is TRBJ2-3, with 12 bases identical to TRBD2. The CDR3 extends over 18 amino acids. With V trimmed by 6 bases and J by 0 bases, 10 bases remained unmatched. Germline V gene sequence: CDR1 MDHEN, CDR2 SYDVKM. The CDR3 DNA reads TGTGCCAGCAGCAAGACTAGCGGGAGAACCGGGAGCACAGATACGCAGTATTTT. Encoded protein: CASSKTSGRTGSTDTQYF.

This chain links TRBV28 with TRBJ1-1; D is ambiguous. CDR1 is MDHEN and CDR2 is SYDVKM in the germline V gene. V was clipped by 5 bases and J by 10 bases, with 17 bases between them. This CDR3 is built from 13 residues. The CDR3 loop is CASSSQRMLGAFF. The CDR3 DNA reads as TGTGCCAGCAGTAGTCAGAGGATGCTAGGAGCTTTCTTT.

The CDR3 is CASSATGKGNTIYF. The CDR3 DNA reads TGTGCCAGCAGCGCGACAGGGAAAGGAAACACCATATATTTT. The V call is TRBV11-2, the J call TRBJ1-3; 7 nucleotides line up with TRBD1. The CDR3 is 14 residues long. The trim removed 5 bases at V and 4 bases at J, leaving 5 bases unmatched. From germline, CDR1 is SGHAT and CDR2 FQNNGV. The variable domain in full, completed from reference TRBV11-2 and TRBJ1-3, reads EAGVAQSPRYKIIEKRQSVAFWCNPISGHATLYWYQQILGQGPKLLIQFQNNGVVDDSQLPKDRFSAERLKGVDSTLKIQPAKLEDSAVYLCASSATGKGNTIYFGEGSWLTVV.

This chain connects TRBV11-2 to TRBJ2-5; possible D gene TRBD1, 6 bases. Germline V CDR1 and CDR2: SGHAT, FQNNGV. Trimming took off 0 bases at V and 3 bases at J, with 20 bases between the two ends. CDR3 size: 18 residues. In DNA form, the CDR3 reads TGTGCCAGCAGCTTAGATGGACAGTCCCTGGGGGAAAAAGAGACCCAGTACTTC. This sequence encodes CASSLDGQSLGEKETQYF.

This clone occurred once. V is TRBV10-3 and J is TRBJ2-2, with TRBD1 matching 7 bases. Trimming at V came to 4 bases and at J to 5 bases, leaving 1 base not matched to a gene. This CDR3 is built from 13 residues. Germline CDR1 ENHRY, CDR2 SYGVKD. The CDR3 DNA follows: TGTGCCATCAGTGCGGACAGGACCGGGGAGCTGTTTTTT. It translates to CAISADRTGELFF.

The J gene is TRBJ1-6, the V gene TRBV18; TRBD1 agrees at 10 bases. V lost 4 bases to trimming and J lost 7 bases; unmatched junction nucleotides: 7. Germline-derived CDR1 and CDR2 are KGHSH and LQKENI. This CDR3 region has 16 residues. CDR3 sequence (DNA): TGTGCCAGCTCACGAACCGGACAGGGGGACAATTCACCCCTCCACTTT. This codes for CASSRTGQGDNSPLHF.

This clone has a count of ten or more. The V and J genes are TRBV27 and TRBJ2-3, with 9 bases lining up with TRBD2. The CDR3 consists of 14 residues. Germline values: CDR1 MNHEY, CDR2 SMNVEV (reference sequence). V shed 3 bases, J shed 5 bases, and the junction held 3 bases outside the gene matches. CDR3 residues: CASSLGSGGDTQYF. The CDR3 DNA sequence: TGTGCCAGCAGTTTGGGTAGCGGGGGAGATACGCAGTATTTT.

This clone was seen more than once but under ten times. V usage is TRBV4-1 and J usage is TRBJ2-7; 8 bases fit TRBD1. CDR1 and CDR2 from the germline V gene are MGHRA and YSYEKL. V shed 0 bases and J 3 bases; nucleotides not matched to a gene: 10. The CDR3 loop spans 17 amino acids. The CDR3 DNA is TGCGCCAGCAGCCAAGAATTAACCGGGACAGGTCTCTACGAGCAGTACTTC. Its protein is CASSQELTGTGLYEQYF.

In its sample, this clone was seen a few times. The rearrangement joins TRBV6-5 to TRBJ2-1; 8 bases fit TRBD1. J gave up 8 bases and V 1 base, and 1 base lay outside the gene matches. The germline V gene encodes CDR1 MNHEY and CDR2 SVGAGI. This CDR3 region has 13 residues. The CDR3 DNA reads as TGTGCCAGCAGTTACTGGGGACAGGATGAGCAGTTCTTC. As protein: CASSYWGQDEQFF.

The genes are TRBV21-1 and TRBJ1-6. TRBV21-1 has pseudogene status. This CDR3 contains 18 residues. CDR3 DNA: TGTGCCAGCAGCAAAGTGGCGTTCCATCCGCCGAGGGAGTCACCCCTCCACTTT. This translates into CASSKVAFHPPRESPLHF.

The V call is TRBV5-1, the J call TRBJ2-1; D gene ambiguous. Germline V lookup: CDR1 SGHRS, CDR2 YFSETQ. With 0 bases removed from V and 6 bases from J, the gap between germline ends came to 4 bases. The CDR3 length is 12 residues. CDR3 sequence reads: CASSLALNEQFF. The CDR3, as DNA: TGCGCCAGCAGCTTGGCCCTCAATGAGCAGTTCTTC. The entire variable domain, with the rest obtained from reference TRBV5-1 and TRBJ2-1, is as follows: KAGVTQTPRYLIKTRGQQVTLSCSPISGHRSVSWYQQTPGQGLQFLFEYFSETQRNKGNFPGRFSGRQFSNSRSEMNVSTLELGDSALYLCASSLALNEQFFGPGTRLTVL.